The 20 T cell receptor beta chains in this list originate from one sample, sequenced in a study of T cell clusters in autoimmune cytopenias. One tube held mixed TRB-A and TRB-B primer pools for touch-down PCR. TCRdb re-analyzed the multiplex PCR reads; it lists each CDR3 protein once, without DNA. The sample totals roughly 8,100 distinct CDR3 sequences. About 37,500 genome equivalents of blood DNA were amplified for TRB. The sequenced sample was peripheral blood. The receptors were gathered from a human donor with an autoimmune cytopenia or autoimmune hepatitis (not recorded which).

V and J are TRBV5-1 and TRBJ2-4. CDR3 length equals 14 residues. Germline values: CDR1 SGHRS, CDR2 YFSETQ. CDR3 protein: CASSLLGAKNIQYF.

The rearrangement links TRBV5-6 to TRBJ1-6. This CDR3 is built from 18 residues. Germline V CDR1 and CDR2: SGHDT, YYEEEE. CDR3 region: CASSLGANPAGYNSPLHF.

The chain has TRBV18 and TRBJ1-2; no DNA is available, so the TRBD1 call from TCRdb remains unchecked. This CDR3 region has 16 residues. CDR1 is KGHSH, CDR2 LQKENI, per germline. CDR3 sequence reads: CASSYSSRGTGRGYTF.

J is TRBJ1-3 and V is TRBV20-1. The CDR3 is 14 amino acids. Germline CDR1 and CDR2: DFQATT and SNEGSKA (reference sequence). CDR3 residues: CSAEGQLGGNTIYF.

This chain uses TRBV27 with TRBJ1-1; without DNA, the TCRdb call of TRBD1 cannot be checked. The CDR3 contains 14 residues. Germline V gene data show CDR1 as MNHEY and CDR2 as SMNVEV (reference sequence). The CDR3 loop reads CASSPGGAGTEAFF.

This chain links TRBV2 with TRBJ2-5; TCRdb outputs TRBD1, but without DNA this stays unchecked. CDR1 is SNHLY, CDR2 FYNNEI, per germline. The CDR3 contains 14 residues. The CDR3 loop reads CASSNRGPGETQYF.

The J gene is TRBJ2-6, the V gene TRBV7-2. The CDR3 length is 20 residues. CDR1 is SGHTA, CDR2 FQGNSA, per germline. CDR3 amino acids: CASSWTTEVLSRSGANVLTF.

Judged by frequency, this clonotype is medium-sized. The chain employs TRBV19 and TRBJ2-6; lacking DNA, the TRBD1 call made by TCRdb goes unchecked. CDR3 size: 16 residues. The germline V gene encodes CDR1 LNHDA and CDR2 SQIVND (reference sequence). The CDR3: CASKGASGTGANVLTF.

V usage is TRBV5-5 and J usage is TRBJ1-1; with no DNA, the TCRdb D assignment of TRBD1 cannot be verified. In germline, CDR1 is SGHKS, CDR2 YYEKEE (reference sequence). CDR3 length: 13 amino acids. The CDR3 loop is CASSDRVATEAFF.

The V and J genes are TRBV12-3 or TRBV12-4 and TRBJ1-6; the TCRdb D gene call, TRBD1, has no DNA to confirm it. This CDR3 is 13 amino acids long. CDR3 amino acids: CATATGVVSPLHF.

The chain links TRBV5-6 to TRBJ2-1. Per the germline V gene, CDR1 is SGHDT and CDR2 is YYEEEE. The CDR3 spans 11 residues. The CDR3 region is CASSTYAEQFF.

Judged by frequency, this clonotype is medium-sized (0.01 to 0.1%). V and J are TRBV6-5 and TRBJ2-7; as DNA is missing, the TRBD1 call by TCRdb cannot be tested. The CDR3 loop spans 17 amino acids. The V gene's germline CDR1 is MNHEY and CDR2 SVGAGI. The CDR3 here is CASSPMAGTRTNNEQYF.

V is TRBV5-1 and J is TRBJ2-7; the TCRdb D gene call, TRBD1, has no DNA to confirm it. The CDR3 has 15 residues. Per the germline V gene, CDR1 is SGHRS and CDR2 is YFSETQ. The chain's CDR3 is CASKLGTGDTYEQYF. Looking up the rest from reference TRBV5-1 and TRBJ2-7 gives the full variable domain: KAGVTQTPRYLIKTRGQQVTLSCSPISGHRSVSWYQQTPGQGLQFLFEYFSETQRNKGNFPGRFSGRQFSNSRSEMNVSTLELGDSALYLCASKLGTGDTYEQYFGPGTRLTVT.

CDR3 amino acids: CASGIYSNQPQHF. The rearrangement uses TRBV6-2 or TRBV6-3 and TRBJ1-5. Germline V gene data show CDR1 as MNHEY and CDR2 as SVGEGT. There are 13 residues in the CDR3.

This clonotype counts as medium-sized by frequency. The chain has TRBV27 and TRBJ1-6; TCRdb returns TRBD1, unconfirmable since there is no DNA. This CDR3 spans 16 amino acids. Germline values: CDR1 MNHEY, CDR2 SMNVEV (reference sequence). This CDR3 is CASSLTGTGPNSPLHF.

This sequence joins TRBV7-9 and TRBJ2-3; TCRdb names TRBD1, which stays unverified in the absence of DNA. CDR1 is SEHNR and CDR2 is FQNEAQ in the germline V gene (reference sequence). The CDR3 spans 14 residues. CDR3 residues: CASRSRDRDLTQYF. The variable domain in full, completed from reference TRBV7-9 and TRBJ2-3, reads DTGVSQNPRHKITKRGQNVTFRCDPISEHNRLYWYRQTLGQGPEFLTYFQNEAQLEKSRLLSDRFSAERPKGSFSTLEIQRTEQGDSAMYLCASRSRDRDLTQYFGPGTRLTVL.

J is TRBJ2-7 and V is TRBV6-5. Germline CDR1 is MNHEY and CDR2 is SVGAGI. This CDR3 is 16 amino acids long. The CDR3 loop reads CASSYSSFDSSYEQYF.

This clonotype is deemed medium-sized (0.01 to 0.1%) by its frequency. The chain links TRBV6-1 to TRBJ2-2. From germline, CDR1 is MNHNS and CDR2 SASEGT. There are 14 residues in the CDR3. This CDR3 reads CASTRNRDTGELFF.

The chain's CDR3 is CASRKTDSERKLVF. The chain couples TRBV12-3 or TRBV12-4 to TRBJ1-4; TCRdb picks TRBD1, but there is no DNA to check that call. This CDR3 has 14 residues.

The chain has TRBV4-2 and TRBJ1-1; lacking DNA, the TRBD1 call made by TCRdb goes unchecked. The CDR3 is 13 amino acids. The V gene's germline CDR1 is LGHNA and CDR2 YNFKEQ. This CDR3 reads CASSQDRDTEAFF.